This record concerns one TCR beta chain sequence. Authors' processing steps: Using reference gene primer amplification, nucleated cell counts were estimated. Assay: immunoSEQ multiplex PCR; the TCRdb copy retains only in-frame clones and omits some. D and trimming come from the DNA, and the V and J calls and clone size come from that table. This table has 74,000 or so clones, 75% to 90% appearing once. This specimen comes from a study of blood T cell repertoires in COVID-19. The overall study: Sites in the United States, Italy and Spain provided acute and convalescent COVID-19 samples. In each case, the material was cDNA or gDNA derived from T cells, B-cell-depleted T cells, or PBMCs.

V was pared by 6 bases and J by 3 bases, with 12 bases between. The germline gives CDR1 LNHDA, CDR2 SQIVND (reference sequence). This CDR3 spans 13 amino acids. Input material: peripheral blood. The sequence derives from a man aged 45-65 years with acute or convalescent COVID-19. The V gene is TRBV19, the J gene TRBJ2-7; possibly TRBD1 for D (6 bases). The CDR3 loop is CASSRRGNYEQYF. CDR3 nucleotides: TGTGCCAGTAGCCGTAGGGGGAACTACGAGCAGTACTTC.